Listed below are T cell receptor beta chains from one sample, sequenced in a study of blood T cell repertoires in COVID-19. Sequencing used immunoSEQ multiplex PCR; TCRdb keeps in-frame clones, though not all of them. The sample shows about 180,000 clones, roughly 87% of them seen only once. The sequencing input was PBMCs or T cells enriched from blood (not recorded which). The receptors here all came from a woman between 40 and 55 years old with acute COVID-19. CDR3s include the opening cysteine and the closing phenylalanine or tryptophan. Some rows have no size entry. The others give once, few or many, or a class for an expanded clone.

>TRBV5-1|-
CASSAELNEKLFF
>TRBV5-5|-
CASSLSGDNSYEQYF
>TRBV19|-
CASSGAGGATDTQYF
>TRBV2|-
CASSDPAGGFYGYTF
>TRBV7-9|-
CASSLDPGVKETQYF
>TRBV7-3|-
CASSLSPGQTQYF
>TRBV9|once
CASSVSPSRGTDTQYF
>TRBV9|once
CASSISTGGSYGYTF
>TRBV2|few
CASSAAGSGNTIYF
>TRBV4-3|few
CASSQDLAGSGETQYF
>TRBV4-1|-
CASSPWVGPSIEQYF
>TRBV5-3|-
CARSLDESSGNTIYF
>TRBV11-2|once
CASTTDVGLAANEQFF
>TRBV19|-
CASRMGAGEFGTQYF
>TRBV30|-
CAWERTGLYGYTF
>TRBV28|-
CASSLGGQNEKLFF
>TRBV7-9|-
CASSITSGHLYEQFF
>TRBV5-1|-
CASSLGYSSGRSYNEQFF
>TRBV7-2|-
CASSHTSGLGQFF
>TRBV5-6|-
CASSLGTGGRNYGYTF
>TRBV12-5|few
CASDRAWTDTQYF
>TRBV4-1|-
CASSPSQGDNEQFF
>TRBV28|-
CASSWTGSNEQYF
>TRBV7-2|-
CASRATSYYEQYF
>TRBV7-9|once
CASSEALGPETQYF
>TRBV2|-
CASSSGTDSYNEQFF
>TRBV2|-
CASSPGTQPQHF
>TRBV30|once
CAWSVTQGLSPLHF
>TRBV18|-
CASSPTGSNSPLHF
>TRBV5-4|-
CASSLGTGPANYGYTF
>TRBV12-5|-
CASGLVESGTGIQETQYF
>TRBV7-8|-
CASSLDGGLAGRYTYNEQFF
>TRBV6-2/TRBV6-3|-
CASSYWRNNEQFF
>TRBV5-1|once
CASTPPGLAGVWSYNEQFF
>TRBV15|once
CATSRDAPGVYEQYF
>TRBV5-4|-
CASSPRNQTKETQYF
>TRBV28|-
CASSNLQGADFYGYTF
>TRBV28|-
CASSLLTSGGVNTGELFF
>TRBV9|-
CASSTQGYQNTEAFF
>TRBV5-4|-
CATARSMVDTDTQYF
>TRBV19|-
CASSLTGGSNQPQHF
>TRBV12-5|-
CASGLASGGAYTGELFF
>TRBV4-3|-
CASSQVTGATGELFF